These 20 T cell receptor beta chains came from one sample sequenced in a study of shared clonotypes between healthy human individuals (dated by TCRdb to about 2020). CD8 naive samples were obtained by positive selection for CCR7 among CD45RO-negative cells, yielding a CD45RA+CCR7+ population from which TemRA cells were excluded. Library generation was performed with the immunoSEQ multiplex PCR assay. The clones in this table, taken by TCRdb from immuneACCESS, are in-frame only. Not every clone is retained; where verified, under half of the shortfall comes from an unresolved V gene, and the cause of the rest is unknown. Counted in this sample were about 1,800,000 clones; about 95% of them appeared once. More than 0.95% of the sample is held by the ten biggest clonotypes. Sequenced sample: naive CD8+ T cells sorted from blood. The cell subset or site label of this sample denotes: CD45RA+CCR7+. These receptors all stem from a man in his late teens or twenties in good health.

This CDR3 reads CASSLGLGYTF. DNA of the CDR3: TGTGCCAGCAGCTTAGGTCTCGGCTACACCTTC. The rearrangement joins TRBV7-9 to TRBJ1-2; D remains unclear. The germline gives CDR1 SEHNR, CDR2 FQNEAQ (reference sequence). Trimming took off 1 base at V and 8 bases at J, with 5 bases between the two ends. The CDR3 runs 11 residues.

The chain employs TRBV19 and TRBJ1-2; D may be TRBD1 (5 bases). Germline CDR1 and CDR2: LNHDA and SQIVND (reference sequence). The V gene lost 4 bases and the J gene lost 6 bases, with 9 bases spanning the gap. This CDR3 spans 12 amino acids. CDR3 coding DNA: TGTGCCAGTAGTACCGGGACGCATGGCTACACCTTC. Residues: CASSTGTHGYTF. Drawing the rest from reference TRBV19 and TRBJ1-2, the complete variable domain is DGGITQSPKYLFRKEGQNVTLSCEQNLNHDAMYWYRQDPGQGLRLIYYSQIVNDFQKGDIAEGYSVSREKKESFPLTVTSAQKNPTAFYLCASSTGTHGYTFGSGTRLTVV.

This clone has just one count. The chain couples TRBV7-2 to TRBJ2-3, with 8 bases matching TRBD2. The trim removed 2 bases at V and 2 bases at J, leaving 12 bases unmatched. The CDR3 totals 18 residues. CDR1 and CDR2 (germline): SGHTA, FQGNSA. The DNA for the CDR3 is TGTGCCAGCAGCTTAATCCTAGCGGGCGCCCTAATCACAGATACGCAGTATTTT. Its protein product is CASSLILAGALITDTQYF.

The chain has TRBV5-6 and TRBJ1-2; D uncertain. This CDR3 region has 15 residues. CDR1 SGHDT and CDR2 YYEEEE come from the germline V gene. Between the trimmed V and J ends, which lost 0 bases and 4 bases, there was a span of 13 bases. Written as DNA, the CDR3 is TGTGCCAGCAGCTTGGGGGTCGGAGATATCTATGGCTACACCTTC. Translation: CASSLGVGDIYGYTF. Full variable domain (outside the CDR3, taken from reference TRBV5-6 and TRBJ1-2): DAGVTQSPTHLIKTRGQQVTLRCSPKSGHDTVSWYQQALGQGPQFIFQYYEEEERQRGNFPDRFSGHQFPNYSSELNVNALLLGDSALYLCASSLGVGDIYGYTFGSGTRLTVV.

V and J are TRBV15 and TRBJ1-3, with a possible D match to TRBD1 (5 bases). This CDR3 spans 12 amino acids. The V gene lost 5 bases and the J gene lost 10 bases, with 12 bases spanning the gap. Germline V gene data show CDR1 as LNHNV and CDR2 as YYDKDF (reference sequence). The CDR3 sequence: CATSVDTGTIYF. The CDR3 nucleotides read TGTGCCACCAGCGTGGACACCGGAACCATATATTTT.

This clone is a singleton in its sample. Sequence at one end of the junction differs from germline and may be a read error. This chain connects TRBV6-6 to TRBJ2-2; possibly TRBD2 for D (5 bases). The V gene's germline CDR1 is MNHNY and CDR2 SVGAGI (reference sequence). This CDR3 has 15 amino acids. CDR3 in amino acids: CASSSLAGPTRELFF. Here the CDR3 DNA reads TGTGCCAGCAGTTCCTTGGCGGGCCCCACCCGGGAGCTGTTTTTT.

The chain couples TRBV4-1 to TRBJ2-1, with a tentative D call TRBD1 (5 bases). This CDR3 is built from 14 residues. V lost 2 bases to trimming and J lost 6 bases, with 11 bases between them. Germline CDR1 MGHRA, CDR2 YSYEKL. CDR3 protein: CASSQLTASNEQFF. The CDR3 DNA is TGCGCCAGCAGCCAATTGACAGCTAGCAATGAGCAGTTCTTC.

A note on this clone: Other nucleotide sequences in the sample specify the same CDR3. The chain couples TRBV4-1 to TRBJ2-4, with 9 bases identical to TRBD1. The germline CDR1 and CDR2 sequences are MGHRA and YSYEKL. This CDR3 contains 13 residues. V dropped 3 bases and J dropped 9; count of bases not matched to a gene: 3. CDR3 protein: CASSQGQGGIQYF. CDR3 nucleotides: TGCGCCAGCAGCCAGGGACAGGGTGGCATTCAGTACTTC.

The rearrangement uses TRBV27 and TRBJ2-3; D is unresolved. The V end was cut by 1 base, the J end by 2 bases, with 10 bases between. The germline V gene has CDR1 MNHEY and CDR2 SMNVEV (reference sequence). This CDR3 comprises 15 residues. In DNA form, the CDR3 reads TGTGCCAGCAGTTTATATGGCCTTTACACAGATACGCAGTATTTT. Protein sequence: CASSLYGLYTDTQYF.

V is TRBV6-5 and J is TRBJ2-7; D perhaps matches TRBD1 (6 bases). Germline-derived CDR1 and CDR2 are MNHEY and SVGAGI. The length of the CDR3 is 15 residues. V was clipped by 0 bases and J by 5 bases, with 14 bases between them. CDR3 DNA sequence: TGTGCCAGCAGTTACTCGCTTTTGGGGGCCCACGAGCAGTACTTC. This gives the protein CASSYSLLGAHEQYF.

The chain has TRBV7-9 and TRBJ2-7; D not certain. From germline, CDR1 is SEHNR and CDR2 FQNEAQ (reference sequence). V was clipped by 5 bases and J by 0 bases, with 11 bases between them. The CDR3 is made up of 14 amino acids. CDR3 DNA: TGTGCCAGCAGCCTGAATGCGCCCTCCTACGAGCAGTACTTC. Its protein is CASSLNAPSYEQYF.

The rearrangement uses TRBV5-6 and TRBJ2-5, with unresolved D. Trimming pared 1 base from V and 9 bases from J, leaving 13 bases between. Germline loops: CDR1 SGHDT, CDR2 YYEEEE. CDR3 length equals 13 residues. The CDR3 bases are TGTGCCAGCAGCTTGTCAATTGATCGGTCCCAGTACTTC. This sequence encodes CASSLSIDRSQYF.

CDR3: CASSPLTGTYEQYF. CDR3 nucleotides: TGTGCCAGCAGTCCACTGACAGGGACCTACGAGCAGTACTTC. The chain links TRBV27 to TRBJ2-7, with 7 bases aligning to TRBD1. The CDR3 contains 14 residues. Trimming took 5 bases from V and 2 from J; bases not matched to a gene: 6. Germline values: CDR1 MNHEY, CDR2 SMNVEV (reference sequence).

To note about this clone: Other DNA sequences of this sample code for an identical CDR3. The chain uses TRBV11-2 and TRBJ2-7; D is unresolved. Trimming cost V 1 base and J 0 bases, with 4 bases left between them. The CDR3 contains 13 residues. From germline, CDR1 is SGHAT and CDR2 FQNNGV. CDR3 protein: CASSLVGSYEQYF. CDR3 coding DNA: TGTGCCAGCAGCTTAGTTGGCTCCTACGAGCAGTACTTC. The variable domain in full, completed from reference TRBV11-2 and TRBJ2-7, reads EAGVAQSPRYKIIEKRQSVAFWCNPISGHATLYWYQQILGQGPKLLIQFQNNGVVDDSQLPKDRFSAERLKGVDSTLKIQPAKLEDSAVYLCASSLVGSYEQYFGPGTRLTVT.

The chain couples TRBV11-2 to TRBJ2-7, with D unclear. Germline V gene lookup returns CDR1 SGHAT and CDR2 FQNNGV. Trimming stripped 0 bases from V and 7 bases from J, with 16 bases between. The CDR3 sequence is 15 residues long. CDR3 sequence: CASSLESLSPVEQYF. The CDR3 DNA reads as TGTGCCAGCAGCTTAGAGAGTCTCAGTCCTGTAGAGCAGTACTTC.

The V gene is TRBV5-1, the J gene TRBJ2-7, with TRBD1 as a possible D gene (6 bases). CDR1 is SGHRS, CDR2 YFSETQ, per germline. The CDR3 has 13 residues. Trimming removed 0 bases at V and 7 bases at J, with 11 bases between. CDR3 amino acids: CASSLGPTGEQYF. As DNA, the CDR3 is TGCGCCAGCAGCTTGGGTCCAACAGGGGAGCAGTACTTC. The full variable domain, with the rest looked up from reference TRBV5-1 and TRBJ2-7, is KAGVTQTPRYLIKTRGQQVTLSCSPISGHRSVSWYQQTPGQGLQFLFEYFSETQRNKGNFPGRFSGRQFSNSRSEMNVSTLELGDSALYLCASSLGPTGEQYFGPGTRLTVT.

This clone was seen more than once but under ten times. This chain uses TRBV23-1 with TRBJ2-2; no clear D gene. TRBV23-1 qualifies as an ORF whose function is uncertain. The V gene lost 0 bases and the J gene lost 1 base, with 6 bases spanning the gap. CDR3 size: 15 residues. The CDR3 loop is CASSQSIGNTGELFF. CDR3 DNA sequence: TGCGCCAGCAGTCAATCGATAGGGAACACCGGGGAGCTGTTTTTT.

The chain is built from TRBV4-1 and TRBJ2-1; TRBD1 agrees at 8 bases. Germline assignment: CDR1 MGHRA and CDR2 YSYEKL. V was pared by 4 bases and J by 7 bases, with 9 bases of the junction left unmatched. The CDR3 spans 15 residues. The CDR3 protein is CASSPGQGGGNEQFF. In nucleotides, the CDR3 is TGCGCCAGCAGCCCCGGACAGGGCGGAGGAAATGAGCAGTTCTTC.

The rearrangement joins TRBV6-1 to TRBJ2-7; 8 nucleotides match TRBD1. The CDR3 covers 13 residues. V was clipped by 5 bases and J by 4 bases; unmatched bases: 4. Germline CDR1 reads MNHNS; CDR2 reads SASEGT. CDR3 sequence (DNA): TGTGCCAGCAGTAACAGGGGGAGGTACGAGCAGTACTTC. This sequence encodes CASSNRGRYEQYF.

V gene TRBV9 combines with J gene TRBJ2-7; the D gene could be TRBD1 or TRBD2 (6 bases each). The germline V gene has CDR1 SGDLS and CDR2 YYNGEE. The V end was cut by 4 bases, the J end by 0 bases, with 17 bases between. The length of the CDR3 is 16 residues. The CDR3 reads CASSSPVGGLSYEQYF. For the CDR3, the DNA is TGTGCCAGCAGCTCACCTGTCGGGGGCCTCTCCTACGAGCAGTACTTC.